These 17 T cell receptor beta chains originate from one sample sequenced in a study of glioma-infiltrating T cells after dendritic cell vaccination. TCRdb's table, derived via immunoSEQ multiplex PCR, lists solely in-frame clones and lacks some. The data show more than 85,000 clones, 85% to 90% seen once. Regarding time point: after dendritic cell vaccination, including at tumor progression/relapse. Material: blood, obtained after dendritic cell vaccination. These receptor sequences come from a human donor with glioblastoma.

The chain uses TRBV21-1 and TRBJ2-7; TRBD1 was called by the table and not checked on the DNA. TRBV21-1 is recorded as a pseudogene. The CDR3 loop spans 12 amino acids. The CDR3 coding sequence is TGTGCCAGCAGCAGGGGCAGCCACGAGCAGTACTTC. Its translation is CASSRGSHEQYF.

The J gene is TRBJ1-2, the V gene TRBV19, with 9 bases lining up with TRBD1. This CDR3 spans 14 amino acids. V was clipped by 7 bases and J by 7 bases; unmatched bases: 10. Germline values: CDR1 LNHDA, CDR2 SQIVND (reference sequence). This CDR3 is CASIRGQGGSGYTF. In nucleotides, the CDR3 is TGTGCCAGTATCCGGGGACAGGGAGGATCTGGCTACACCTTC.

The rearrangement uses TRBV30 and TRBJ1-1; D ambiguous. This CDR3 spans 11 amino acids. Germline loops: CDR1 GTSNPN, CDR2 SVGIG (reference sequence). With 4 bases removed from V and 1 base from J, the gap between germline ends came to 4 bases. CDR3: CAWKRNTEAFF. In DNA form, the CDR3 reads TGTGCCTGGAAGCGGAACACTGAAGCTTTCTTT.

The chain couples TRBV6-1 to TRBJ2-5; the match to TRBD1 covers 9 bases. CDR1 MNHNS and CDR2 SASEGT come from the germline V gene. J was trimmed by 5 bases and V by 6 bases; bases with no gene match: 4. The CDR3 has 13 amino acids. The CDR3 protein is CASRPGQGETQYF. CDR3 DNA sequence: TGTGCCAGCAGACCGGGACAGGGTGAGACCCAGTACTTC.

This chain joins TRBV19 and TRBJ2-1; 9 positions agree with TRBD2. The CDR3 is 15 amino acids. The V gene's germline CDR1 is LNHDA and CDR2 SQIVND (reference sequence). Germline trimming cut 6 bases from V and 2 bases from J; bases unmatched to any gene: 5. Here the CDR3 reads CASRKAGGTYNEQFF. CDR3 DNA: TGTGCCAGTAGAAAAGCGGGAGGCACCTACAATGAGCAGTTCTTC.

This chain joins TRBV5-1 and TRBJ2-3; D is perhaps TRBD2 (7 bases). V was cut by 4 bases and J by 5 bases, with 17 bases left in between. CDR3 size: 15 residues. Germline CDR1 is SGHRS and CDR2 is YFSETQ. The CDR3 loop is CASSPQRGAGDTQYF. CDR3 nucleotides: TGCGCCAGCAGCCCGCAACGGGGGGCCGGAGATACGCAGTATTTT.

The chain recombines TRBV29-1 with TRBJ1-1; 9 bases are shared with TRBD1. Germline V gene data show CDR1 as SQVTM and CDR2 as ANQGSEA. J gave up 5 bases and V 7 bases, and 8 bases lay outside the gene matches. The length of the CDR3 is 13 residues. As DNA, the CDR3 is TGCAGCGCCTACAGGGGGCTGTTAACTGAAGCTTTCTTT. Encoded protein: CSAYRGLLTEAFF.

CDR3 in DNA: TGTGCCAGCAGCCGGGCATCTGTCGGCGGGGAACGGTACGAGCAGTACTTC. This gives the protein CASSRASVGGERYEQYF. This sequence joins TRBV11-2 and TRBJ2-7; a possible D gene is TRBD2 (6 bases). CDR3 length equals 17 residues. Germline values: CDR1 SGHAT, CDR2 FQNNGV. Trimming took off 5 bases at V and 4 bases at J, with 24 bases between the two ends.

This clone was counted between two and nine times. The rearrangement links TRBV19 to TRBJ1-1; a weak D match, TRBD1 (6 bases). Germline CDR1 reads LNHDA; CDR2 reads SQIVND (reference sequence). The V gene lost 6 bases and the J gene lost 6 bases, with 20 bases spanning the gap. The CDR3 sequence is 15 residues long. The CDR3 is CASSIRDTTRAEAFF. CDR3 nucleotides: TGTGCCAGTAGCATACGGGACACTACTCGAGCTGAAGCTTTCTTT.

This chain uses TRBV6-5 with TRBJ2-5, with TRBD1 matching 8 bases. Trimming cost V 4 bases and J 2 bases; bases outside gene matches: 6. CDR1 and CDR2 (germline): MNHEY, SVGAGI. The CDR3 is 15 residues long. Written as DNA, the CDR3 is TGTGCCAGCAGTTCGACCGGACAGGGACAAGAGACCCAGTACTTC. It translates to CASSSTGQGQETQYF.

The rearrangement joins TRBV18 to TRBJ1-4; D is uncertain. This CDR3 spans 12 amino acids. The germline CDR1 and CDR2 sequences are KGHSH and LQKENI. Deletions cut 8 bases from V and 8 bases from J, with 12 bases between. The CDR3 sequence is CASHQEGEKLFF. The CDR3 region has the DNA TGTGCCAGCCATCAGGAGGGAGAAAAACTGTTTTTT. The complete variable domain, with remaining parts taken from reference TRBV18 and TRBJ1-4, reads NAGVMQNPRHLVRRRGQEARLRCSPMKGHSHVYWYRQLPEEGLKFMVYLQKENIIDESGMPKERFSAEFPKEGPSILRIQQVVRGDSAAYFCASHQEGEKLFFGSGTQLSVL.

The chain uses TRBV10-3 and TRBJ1-2, with D perhaps matching TRBD1 (5 bases). The CDR3 is 16 amino acids. From germline, CDR1 is ENHRY and CDR2 SYGVKD. Trimming took 3 bases from V and 1 from J, leaving 15 bases between them. The CDR3 nucleotides read TGTGCCATCAGTGAAGGGGCGGCCTACAATAACTATGGCTACACCTTC. Amino acids: CAISEGAAYNNYGYTF.

The V and J genes are TRBV9 and TRBJ2-7; 10 bases are a match to TRBD2. Per the germline V gene, CDR1 is SGDLS and CDR2 is YYNGEE. The CDR3 has 15 amino acids. V was pared by 2 bases and J by 0 bases, with 2 bases of the junction left unmatched. The CDR3 spells CASSVSGGSSYEQYF. The CDR3 DNA is TGTGCCAGCAGCGTTAGCGGGGGGTCCTCCTACGAGCAGTACTTC.

V is TRBV7-3 and J is TRBJ2-4; 7 bases match TRBD1. CDR1 is SGHTA, CDR2 FQGTGA, per germline. The CDR3 consists of 15 residues. With 8 bases clipped from V and 4 bases from J, the junction kept 11 bases outside the gene matches. CDR3 in DNA: TGTGCCAGCTTCCCCCAGGGGGACACAAAAAACATTCAGTACTTC. Amino acids: CASFPQGDTKNIQYF.

This clone was seen more than once but under ten times. The rearrangement joins TRBV7-2 to TRBJ2-2, with D perhaps TRBD2 (6 bases). The CDR3 is made up of 17 amino acids. V was cut by 1 base and J by 4 bases, with 16 bases left in between. The germline CDR1 and CDR2 sequences are SGHTA and FQGNSA. This CDR3 reads CASSLVIPGLSTGELFF. DNA of the CDR3: TGTGCCAGCAGCTTAGTAATCCCGGGACTTTCCACCGGGGAGCTGTTTTTT. Based on the CDR3 plus reference TRBV7-2 and TRBJ2-2, the full variable domain is GAGVSQSPSNKVTEKGKDVELRCDPISGHTALYWYRQSLGQGLEFLIYFQGNSAPDKSGLPSDRFSAERTGGSVSTLTIQRTQQEDSAVYLCASSLVIPGLSTGELFFGEGSRLTVL.

The chain joins TRBV7-6 to TRBJ1-1, with TRBD1 matching 8 bases. J gave up 4 bases and V 1 base, and 5 bases lay outside the gene matches. The CDR3 is 15 residues long. The germline V gene has CDR1 SGHVS and CDR2 FNYEAQ. The CDR3 reads CASSLGTTGGTEAFF. The CDR3 region has the DNA TGTGCCAGCAGCTTAGGGACAACAGGGGGCACTGAAGCTTTCTTT.

The CDR3 DNA follows: TGTGCCAGCAGCAAAGGGAGGGCAGGGTCCAATCAGCCCCAGCATTTT. It yields the protein CASSKGRAGSNQPQHF. The chain is built from TRBV21-1 and TRBJ1-5. TRBV21-1 is annotated as a pseudogene. The CDR3 spans 16 residues.